These 2 T cell receptor beta chains share one sample of origin, sequenced in a study of shared clonotypes between healthy human individuals (dated by TCRdb to about 2020). Library generation was performed with the immunoSEQ multiplex PCR assay. Entries here come from immuneACCESS through TCRdb and include only in-frame sequences with V and J called. Some clones fail to appear in such tables; in the studies checked, an unresolved V gene covers under half of the shortfall, and the cause of the remainder is unknown. This sample has about 1 million clones in its table, and 75% of those were observed once. The ten largest clones represent approximately 1.5% of the sample. Specimen: memory CD4+ T cells sorted from blood. The cell subset or site label of this sample denotes: CD45RA-negative fraction. The receptors were sampled from a man aged 18-30 years in good health.

In its sample, this clone was seen many times. The rearrangement links TRBV6-6 to TRBJ2-5; 9 nucleotides line up with TRBD1. In germline, CDR1 is MNHNY, CDR2 SVGAGI (reference sequence). Losses at the gene ends were 7 bases for V and 3 bases for J; bases not matched to a gene: 3. The CDR3 is 13 residues long. DNA of the CDR3: TGTGCCAGCACCGGGACAGGGAAAGAGACCCAGTACTTC. Protein: CASTGTGKETQYF.

The V and J genes are TRBV5-8 and TRBJ1-5; D is undetermined. Germline loops: CDR1 SGHTS, CDR2 YDEGEE. V was pared by 1 base and J by 13 bases, with 21 bases between. This CDR3 has 15 residues. This CDR3 reads CASSLYGQRTREQHF. The CDR3 DNA reads TGTGCCAGCAGCTTGTATGGGCAGAGGACTCGGGAGCAGCATTTT.